The rows below give T cell receptor beta chains drawn from one sample of a study of blood T cells in healthy people across ages. Each CDR3 protein is one row after TCRdb ran MiXCR on the 5' RACE reads. The sample has about 1,500,000 distinct CDR3 sequences, 25% to 30% seen once. The specimen sequenced was blood. These receptor sequences come from a woman in her twenties or thirties in good health. The CDR3 runs from the conserved cysteine through the conserved F or W. D genes are given only for firm matches. Expanded clones are given a class, and other clones once, few, many or no size at all.

cdr3_nt: TGTGCCACCAGTGATATCGGGATGCGGAATGAGCAGTTCTTC
cdr3_aa: CATSDIGMRNEQFF
j_call: TRBJ2-1
clone_size: many
d_call: .
v_call: TRBV24-1

cdr3_nt: TGTGCCACCAGCAGCAGGACAGGCGCCATCTCCTATAATTCACCCCTCCACTTT
cdr3_aa: CATSSRTGAISYNSPLHF
j_call: TRBJ1-6
clone_size: .
d_call: TRBD1
v_call: TRBV15

cdr3_nt: TGCAGCGTCGGACACTCTTCGGGACGCCGGGCCCTCCACTTT
cdr3_aa: CSVGHSSGRRALHF
j_call: TRBJ1-6
clone_size: few
d_call: .
v_call: TRBV29-1

cdr3_nt: TGTGCCAGCAGTTCCATGGGGGTAGACACCGGGGAGCTGTTTTTT
cdr3_aa: CASSSMGVDTGELFF
j_call: TRBJ2-2
clone_size: .
d_call: .
v_call: TRBV12-3/TRBV12-4

cdr3_nt: TGCGCCAGCAGCCAAAGGGGCCTTAATGAAAAACTGTTTTTT
cdr3_aa: CASSQRGLNEKLFF
j_call: TRBJ1-4
clone_size: many
d_call: .
v_call: TRBV4-1

cdr3_nt: TGTGCCAGCCCTCTCACACCCAATGAGCAGTTCTTC
cdr3_aa: CASPLTPNEQFF
j_call: TRBJ2-1
clone_size: many
d_call: .
v_call: TRBV7-3

cdr3_nt: TGTGCCAGCAGAATACCAGGTGGGCGAGGCGAGCAGTACTTC
cdr3_aa: CASRIPGGRGEQYF
j_call: TRBJ2-7
clone_size: few
d_call: .
v_call: TRBV5-5

cdr3_nt: TGTGCCAGCAGCCCGAGACAGTTGGAGACCCAGTACTTC
cdr3_aa: CASSPRQLETQYF
j_call: TRBJ2-5
clone_size: many
d_call: .
v_call: TRBV7-8

cdr3_nt: TGTGCCACCAACCTGAGGGTTAGCACAGATACGCAGTATTTT
cdr3_aa: CATNLRVSTDTQYF
j_call: TRBJ2-3
clone_size: .
d_call: .
v_call: TRBV12-3/TRBV12-4

cdr3_nt: TGTACCAGCAGCTCGAAGCCTAACGGGTTGGATGAGCAGTTCTTC
cdr3_aa: CTSSSKPNGLDEQFF
j_call: TRBJ2-1
clone_size: .
d_call: .
v_call: TRBV7-9

cdr3_nt: TGTGCCAGCAGTCCACGGATTACAAATGAAAAACTGTTTTTT
cdr3_aa: CASSPRITNEKLFF
j_call: TRBJ1-4
clone_size: few
d_call: .
v_call: TRBV6-1

cdr3_nt: TGCAGTGCTGCTGGGAATCCTGGGGCCAACGTCCTGACTTTC
cdr3_aa: CSAAGNPGANVLTF
j_call: TRBJ2-6
clone_size: few
d_call: .
v_call: TRBV20-1

cdr3_nt: TGTGCCAGCAGCTATAGGGGGCGACCCAGCTCCTACGAGCAGTACTTC
cdr3_aa: CASSYRGRPSSYEQYF
j_call: TRBJ2-7
clone_size: few
d_call: TRBD1
v_call: TRBV11-1

cdr3_nt: TGTGCCTGGAGTGGGACAGCTAACTATGGCTACACCTTC
cdr3_aa: CAWSGTANYGYTF
j_call: TRBJ1-2
clone_size: .
d_call: .
v_call: TRBV30

cdr3_nt: TGTGCCAGCAGCCCCGGTGGGACTAGCGGGCCTTACAATGAGCAGTTCTTC
cdr3_aa: CASSPGGTSGPYNEQFF
j_call: TRBJ2-1
clone_size: .
d_call: TRBD2
v_call: TRBV12-3/TRBV12-4

cdr3_nt: TGTGCCAGCAGCCGGGAACTCAGGGAAGAGACCCAGTACTTC
cdr3_aa: CASSRELREETQYF
j_call: TRBJ2-5
clone_size: many
d_call: .
v_call: TRBV6-6

cdr3_nt: TGTGCCAGCAGCCAGGGACAGGGAGGCCACACTGAAGCTTTCTTT
cdr3_aa: CASSQGQGGHTEAFF
j_call: TRBJ1-1
clone_size: few
d_call: TRBD1
v_call: TRBV3-1

cdr3_nt: TGTGCCAGCAGCGCAGCCGGGACACTAACCTACGAGCAGTACTTC
cdr3_aa: CASSAAGTLTYEQYF
j_call: TRBJ2-7
clone_size: few
d_call: .
v_call: TRBV9

cdr3_nt: TGTGCCAGCAGCCACATCCATGGAGGCTATGGCTACACCTTC
cdr3_aa: CASSHIHGGYGYTF
j_call: TRBJ1-2
clone_size: .
d_call: .
v_call: TRBV7-3

cdr3_nt: TGTGCCATCAGTGAGGTAGTGGGGGAGACCCAGTACTTC
cdr3_aa: CAISEVVGETQYF
j_call: TRBJ2-5
clone_size: few
d_call: .
v_call: TRBV10-3

cdr3_nt: TGTGCCAGCAGTCCCCGACTAGCGCTCGGGGAGCAGTTCTTC
cdr3_aa: CASSPRLALGEQFF
j_call: TRBJ2-1
clone_size: .
d_call: TRBD2
v_call: TRBV6-2/TRBV6-3

cdr3_nt: TGTGCCAGCAGCTTCCCTAGGGAGCCCGGTGAGCAGTTCTTC
cdr3_aa: CASSFPREPGEQFF
j_call: TRBJ2-1
clone_size: many
d_call: .
v_call: TRBV7-9

cdr3_nt: TGTGCCAGCAGGGCTGAGACTAGCGGGAACAATGAGCAGTTCTTC
cdr3_aa: CASRAETSGNNEQFF
j_call: TRBJ2-1
clone_size: few
d_call: TRBD2
v_call: TRBV2

cdr3_nt: TGCGCCAGCAGCCAGCTAGCCCGCCAAGAGACCCAGTACTTC
cdr3_aa: CASSQLARQETQYF
j_call: TRBJ2-5
clone_size: .
d_call: .
v_call: TRBV4-1

cdr3_nt: TGTGCCAGCAGCTCAAAGGACAGGGGGCGCGGCAGGGAGCTGTTTTTT
cdr3_aa: CASSSKDRGRGRELFF
j_call: TRBJ2-2
clone_size: .
d_call: TRBD1
v_call: TRBV7-8

cdr3_nt: TGTGCCACCAGTGATCCTAACCATTACGAGCAGTACTTC
cdr3_aa: CATSDPNHYEQYF
j_call: TRBJ2-7
clone_size: many
d_call: .
v_call: TRBV24-1

cdr3_nt: TGTGCCAGCATAGGGACTAGCGACCACAATGAGCAGTTCTTC
cdr3_aa: CASIGTSDHNEQFF
j_call: TRBJ2-1
clone_size: many
d_call: TRBD2
v_call: TRBV5-5

cdr3_nt: TGTGCCAGCCGACGCGCGACTAACCAAGAGACCCAGTACTTC
cdr3_aa: CASRRATNQETQYF
j_call: TRBJ2-5
clone_size: few
d_call: .
v_call: TRBV5-5

cdr3_nt: TGCGCCAGCAGCCAAGTTCTTACTACCGGGACAGGATTCTACGAGCAGTACTTC
cdr3_aa: CASSQVLTTGTGFYEQYF
j_call: TRBJ2-7
clone_size: .
d_call: TRBD1
v_call: TRBV4-1

cdr3_nt: TGTGCCAGCAGCTTCCTAAACAGTAATGAAAAACTGTTTTTT
cdr3_aa: CASSFLNSNEKLFF
j_call: TRBJ1-4
clone_size: few
d_call: .
v_call: TRBV11-2

cdr3_nt: TGTGCCTGGGGAACATCGGGGGGTCAGCCCCAGCATTTT
cdr3_aa: CAWGTSGGQPQHF
j_call: TRBJ1-5
clone_size: .
d_call: .
v_call: TRBV30

cdr3_nt: TGTGCCAGCAGCCCCACAGGGGGGAGGGGGGCCAATGAAGCTTTCTTT
cdr3_aa: CASSPTGGRGANEAFF
j_call: TRBJ1-1
clone_size: few
d_call: TRBD1
v_call: TRBV7-6

cdr3_nt: TGCAGTGCTCCTACCTTAGCGGGACTCTCCTACAATGAGCAGTTCTTC
cdr3_aa: CSAPTLAGLSYNEQFF
j_call: TRBJ2-1
clone_size: many
d_call: TRBD2
v_call: TRBV20-1

cdr3_nt: TGTGCCAGCAGCCAGGCAGACGGAATCTACAATGAGCAGTTCTTC
cdr3_aa: CASSQADGIYNEQFF
j_call: TRBJ2-1
clone_size: many
d_call: .
v_call: TRBV3-1

cdr3_nt: TGTGCCAGCAGCCAAACGTACATCGATGGCTACACCTTC
cdr3_aa: CASSQTYIDGYTF
j_call: TRBJ1-2
clone_size: many
d_call: .
v_call: TRBV14

cdr3_nt: TGCGCCAGCAGCTTCGTGCCAGGGAAGAGCGGCGGTGAAGCTTTCTTT
cdr3_aa: CASSFVPGKSGGEAFF
j_call: TRBJ1-1
clone_size: many
d_call: .
v_call: TRBV5-1

cdr3_nt: TGTGCCAGCAGCCAACCATGGACAGGGCACGAGCAGTACTTC
cdr3_aa: CASSQPWTGHEQYF
j_call: TRBJ2-7
clone_size: few
d_call: TRBD1
v_call: TRBV4-2

cdr3_nt: TGTGCCAGCACCAGATATCGGGACAGGGAGAACGAGCAGTACTTC
cdr3_aa: CASTRYRDRENEQYF
j_call: TRBJ2-7
clone_size: few
d_call: TRBD1
v_call: TRBV28

cdr3_nt: TGTGCCAGGATCGACAGGGTTCCCTCCGAGCAGTACTTC
cdr3_aa: CARIDRVPSEQYF
j_call: TRBJ2-7
clone_size: many
d_call: TRBD1
v_call: TRBV6-4

cdr3_nt: TGTGCCAGCTCACCCCTCGGAGCGGGTTCGAACACTGAAGCTTTCTTT
cdr3_aa: CASSPLGAGSNTEAFF
j_call: TRBJ1-1
clone_size: .
d_call: .
v_call: TRBV18

cdr3_nt: TGTGCCAGCAGGGCCCGACAGGGAATGAACACTGAAGCTTTCTTT
cdr3_aa: CASRARQGMNTEAFF
j_call: TRBJ1-1
clone_size: many
d_call: TRBD1
v_call: TRBV6-1

cdr3_nt: TGTGCCAGCAGCCCACTCTCTTTAGAAGCTTTCTTT
cdr3_aa: CASSPLSLEAFF
j_call: TRBJ1-1
clone_size: .
d_call: .
v_call: TRBV7-2

cdr3_nt: TGCAGCGCTCCACTTCCCGGGAATGAAAAACTGTTTTTT
cdr3_aa: CSAPLPGNEKLFF
j_call: TRBJ1-4
clone_size: few
d_call: .
v_call: TRBV20-1

cdr3_nt: TGTGCCAGCAGCTTTGGACAGCTCACCGCCTACGAGCAGTACTTC
cdr3_aa: CASSFGQLTAYEQYF
j_call: TRBJ2-7
clone_size: .
d_call: .
v_call: TRBV5-6

cdr3_nt: TGTGCCAGCAGCTTAGTTCGGGAAGGCTACACCTTC
cdr3_aa: CASSLVREGYTF
j_call: TRBJ1-2
clone_size: .
d_call: .
v_call: TRBV7-9

cdr3_nt: TGCGCCAGCAGCCAATCTTTCAGCAGCTCCTACGAGCAGTACTTC
cdr3_aa: CASSQSFSSSYEQYF
j_call: TRBJ2-7
clone_size: many
d_call: .
v_call: TRBV4-1

cdr3_nt: TGTGCCACCCTCACCGGGACAGGGGCCGCGGAAGGCTACACCTTC
cdr3_aa: CATLTGTGAAEGYTF
j_call: TRBJ1-2
clone_size: many
d_call: TRBD1
v_call: TRBV10-3

cdr3_nt: TGTGCTAGTGGGGGTATCCGTCTGGAGCAGTTCTTC
cdr3_aa: CASGGIRLEQFF
j_call: TRBJ2-1
clone_size: few
d_call: .
v_call: TRBV12-5